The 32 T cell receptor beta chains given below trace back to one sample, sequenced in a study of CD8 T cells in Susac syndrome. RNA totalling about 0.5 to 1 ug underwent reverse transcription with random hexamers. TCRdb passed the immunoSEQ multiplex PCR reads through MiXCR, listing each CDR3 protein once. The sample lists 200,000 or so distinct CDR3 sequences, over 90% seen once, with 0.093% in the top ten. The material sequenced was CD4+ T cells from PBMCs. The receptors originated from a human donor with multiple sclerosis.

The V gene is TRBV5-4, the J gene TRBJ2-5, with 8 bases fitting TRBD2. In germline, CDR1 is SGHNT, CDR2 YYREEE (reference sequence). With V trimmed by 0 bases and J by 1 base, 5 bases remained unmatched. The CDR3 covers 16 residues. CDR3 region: CASSLGLLAVQETQYF. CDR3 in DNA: TGTGCCAGCAGCTTGGGGTTACTAGCGGTCCAAGAGACCCAGTACTTC.

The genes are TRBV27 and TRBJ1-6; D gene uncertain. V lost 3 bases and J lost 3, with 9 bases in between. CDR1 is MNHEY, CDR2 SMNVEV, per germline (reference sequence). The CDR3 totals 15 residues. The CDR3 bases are TGTGCCAGCAGTTTTCAGGTTAACTATAATTCACCCCTCCACTTT. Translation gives CASSFQVNYNSPLHF.

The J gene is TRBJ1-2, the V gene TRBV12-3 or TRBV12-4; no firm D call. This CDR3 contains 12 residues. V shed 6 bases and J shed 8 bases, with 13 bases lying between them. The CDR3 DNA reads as TGTGCCAGCAGACCGGACCAGGAGGGCTACACCTTC. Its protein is CASRPDQEGYTF.

The CDR3 region has the DNA TGCAGTGCTACTAGCGGGGGTTCCTACGAGCAGTACTTC. This translates into CSATSGGSYEQYF. The chain joins TRBV20-1 to TRBJ2-7; 10 nucleotides align to TRBD2. Germline-derived CDR1 and CDR2 are DFQATT and SNEGSKA (reference sequence). This CDR3 has 13 amino acids. Trimming removed 4 bases from V and 1 base from J; junction bases left unmatched: 1.

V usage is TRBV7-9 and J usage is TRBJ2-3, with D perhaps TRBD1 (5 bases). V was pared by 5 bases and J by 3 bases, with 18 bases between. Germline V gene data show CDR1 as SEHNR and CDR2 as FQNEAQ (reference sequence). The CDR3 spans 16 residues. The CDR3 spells CASSRGGRVFTDTQYF. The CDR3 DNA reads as TGTGCCAGCAGCCGAGGCGGCAGGGTATTTACAGATACGCAGTATTTT. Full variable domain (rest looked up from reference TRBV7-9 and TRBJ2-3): DTGVSQNPRHKITKRGQNVTFRCDPISEHNRLYWYRQTLGQGPEFLTYFQNEAQLEKSRLLSDRFSAERPKGSFSTLEIQRTEQGDSAMYLCASSRGGRVFTDTQYFGPGTRLTVL.

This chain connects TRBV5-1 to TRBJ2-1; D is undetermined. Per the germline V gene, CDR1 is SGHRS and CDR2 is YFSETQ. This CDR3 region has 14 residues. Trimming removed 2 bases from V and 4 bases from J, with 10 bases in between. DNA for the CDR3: TGCGCCAGCAGCTTTTCGGACGGTTACAATGAGCAGTTCTTC. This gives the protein CASSFSDGYNEQFF. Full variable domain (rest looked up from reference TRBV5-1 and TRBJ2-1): KAGVTQTPRYLIKTRGQQVTLSCSPISGHRSVSWYQQTPGQGLQFLFEYFSETQRNKGNFPGRFSGRQFSNSRSEMNVSTLELGDSALYLCASSFSDGYNEQFFGPGTRLTVL.

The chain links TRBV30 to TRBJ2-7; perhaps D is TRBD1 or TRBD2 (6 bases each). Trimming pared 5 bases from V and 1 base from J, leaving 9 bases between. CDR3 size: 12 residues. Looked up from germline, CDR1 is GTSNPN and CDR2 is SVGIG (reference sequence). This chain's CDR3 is CAWGGGSYEQYF. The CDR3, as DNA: TGTGCCTGGGGAGGGGGGTCCTACGAGCAGTACTTC.

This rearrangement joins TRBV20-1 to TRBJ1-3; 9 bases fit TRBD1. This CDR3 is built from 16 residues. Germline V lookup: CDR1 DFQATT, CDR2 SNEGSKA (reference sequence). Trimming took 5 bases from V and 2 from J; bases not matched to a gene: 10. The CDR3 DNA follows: TGCAGTGCTCCTAAACAGGGGGCTCCGGCTGGAAACACCATATATTTT. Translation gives CSAPKQGAPAGNTIYF.

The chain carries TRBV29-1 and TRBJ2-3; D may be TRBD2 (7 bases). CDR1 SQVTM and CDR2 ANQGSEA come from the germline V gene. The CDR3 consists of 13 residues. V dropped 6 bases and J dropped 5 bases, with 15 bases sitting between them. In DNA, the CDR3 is TGCAGCGTGGCGGGGGCCCAGCGAGATACGCAGTATTTT. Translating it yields CSVAGAQRDTQYF.

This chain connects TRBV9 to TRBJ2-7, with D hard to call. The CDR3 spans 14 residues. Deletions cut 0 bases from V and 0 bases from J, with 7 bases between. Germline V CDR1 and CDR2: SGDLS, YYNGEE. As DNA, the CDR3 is TGTGCCAGCAGCGTAGATCGGTCCTCCTACGAGCAGTACTTC. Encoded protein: CASSVDRSSYEQYF.

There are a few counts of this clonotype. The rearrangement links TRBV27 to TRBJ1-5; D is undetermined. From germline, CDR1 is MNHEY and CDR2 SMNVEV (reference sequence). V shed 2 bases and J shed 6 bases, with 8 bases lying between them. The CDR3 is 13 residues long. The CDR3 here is CASSLNRGQPQHF. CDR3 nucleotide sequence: TGTGCCAGCAGTTTAAATCGGGGTCAGCCCCAGCATTTT.

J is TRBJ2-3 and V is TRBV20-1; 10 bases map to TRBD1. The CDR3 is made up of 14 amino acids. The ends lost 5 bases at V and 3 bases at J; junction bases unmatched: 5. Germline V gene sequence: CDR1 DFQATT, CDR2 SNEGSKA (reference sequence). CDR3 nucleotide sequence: TGCAGTGCTGCCTTGGGACAGGGGACAGATACGCAGTATTTT. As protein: CSAALGQGTDTQYF.

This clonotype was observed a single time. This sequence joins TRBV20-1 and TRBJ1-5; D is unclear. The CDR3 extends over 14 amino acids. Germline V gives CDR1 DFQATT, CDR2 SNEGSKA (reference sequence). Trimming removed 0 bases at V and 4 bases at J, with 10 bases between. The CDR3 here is CSARDPGWNQPQHF. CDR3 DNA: TGCAGTGCTAGAGATCCTGGTTGGAATCAGCCCCAGCATTTT.

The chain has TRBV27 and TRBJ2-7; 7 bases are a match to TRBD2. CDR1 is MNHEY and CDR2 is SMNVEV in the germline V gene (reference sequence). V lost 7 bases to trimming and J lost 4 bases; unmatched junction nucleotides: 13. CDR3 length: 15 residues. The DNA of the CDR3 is TGTGCCAGCACTTTGGGGAGGGCGGGTTATTACGAGCAGTACTTC. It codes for CASTLGRAGYYEQYF.

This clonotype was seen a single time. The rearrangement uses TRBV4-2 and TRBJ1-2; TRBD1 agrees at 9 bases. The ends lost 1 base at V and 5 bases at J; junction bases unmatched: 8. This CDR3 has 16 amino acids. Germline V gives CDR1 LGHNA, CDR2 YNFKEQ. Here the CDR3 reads CASSQAGTGWRYGYTF. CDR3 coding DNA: TGTGCCAGCAGCCAAGCCGGGACAGGGTGGCGTTATGGCTACACCTTC.

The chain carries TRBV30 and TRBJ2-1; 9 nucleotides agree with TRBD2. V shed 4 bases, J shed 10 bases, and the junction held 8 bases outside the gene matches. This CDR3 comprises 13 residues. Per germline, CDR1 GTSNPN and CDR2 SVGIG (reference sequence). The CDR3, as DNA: TGTGCCTGGATCCGCGGGAGGGGAGGGGAGCAGTTCTTC. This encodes CAWIRGRGGEQFF.

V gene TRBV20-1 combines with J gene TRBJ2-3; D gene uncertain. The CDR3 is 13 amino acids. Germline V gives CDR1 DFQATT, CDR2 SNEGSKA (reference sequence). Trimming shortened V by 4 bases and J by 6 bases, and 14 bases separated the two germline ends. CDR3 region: CSATASSHDTQYF. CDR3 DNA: TGCAGTGCTACCGCGTCGAGTCACGATACGCAGTATTTT.

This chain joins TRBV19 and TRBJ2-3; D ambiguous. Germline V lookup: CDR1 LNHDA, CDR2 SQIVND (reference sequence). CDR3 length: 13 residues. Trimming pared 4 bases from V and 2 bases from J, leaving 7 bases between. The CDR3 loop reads CASSRLHTDTQYF. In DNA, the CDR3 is TGTGCCAGTAGTAGGCTACACACAGATACGCAGTATTTT.

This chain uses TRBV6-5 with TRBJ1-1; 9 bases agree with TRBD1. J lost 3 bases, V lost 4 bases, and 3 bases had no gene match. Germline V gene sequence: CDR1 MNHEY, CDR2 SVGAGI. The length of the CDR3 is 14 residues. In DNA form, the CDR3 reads TGTGCCAGCAGTTCCTGGACAGGGGACACTGAAGCTTTCTTT. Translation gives CASSSWTGDTEAFF.

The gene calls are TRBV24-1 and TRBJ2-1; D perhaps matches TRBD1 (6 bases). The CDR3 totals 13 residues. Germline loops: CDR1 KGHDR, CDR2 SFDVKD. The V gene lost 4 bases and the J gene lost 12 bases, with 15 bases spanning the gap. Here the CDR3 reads CATSEPTGAVQFF. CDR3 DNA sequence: TGTGCCACCAGTGAACCGACAGGTGCCGTGCAGTTCTTC.

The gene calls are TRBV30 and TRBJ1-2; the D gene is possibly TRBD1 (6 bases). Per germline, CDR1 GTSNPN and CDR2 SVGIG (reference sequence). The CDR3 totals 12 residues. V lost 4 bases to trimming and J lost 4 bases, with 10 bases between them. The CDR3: CAWTRGTYGYTF. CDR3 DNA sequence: TGTGCCTGGACCAGGGGTACCTATGGCTACACCTTC.

The CDR3 nucleotides are TGCAGTGCCACAACAGGGATAACTAATGAAAAACTGTTTTTT. Amino acids: CSATTGITNEKLFF. V and J are TRBV20-1 and TRBJ1-4, with a weak D call TRBD1 (6 bases). The CDR3 is 14 amino acids. V was shortened by 6 bases and J by 1 base, with 12 bases between the two germline ends. CDR1 is DFQATT, CDR2 SNEGSKA, per germline (reference sequence).

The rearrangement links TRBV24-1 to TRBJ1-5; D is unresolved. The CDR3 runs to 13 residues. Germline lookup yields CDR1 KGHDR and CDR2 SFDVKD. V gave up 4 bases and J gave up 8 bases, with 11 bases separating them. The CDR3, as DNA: TGTGCCACCAGTGAAGATCACTTCAAGCCCCAGCATTTT. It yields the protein CATSEDHFKPQHF.

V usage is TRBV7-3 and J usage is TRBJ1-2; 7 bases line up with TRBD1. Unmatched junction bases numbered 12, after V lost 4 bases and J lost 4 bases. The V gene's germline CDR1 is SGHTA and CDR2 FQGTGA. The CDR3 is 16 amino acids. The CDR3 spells CASSWGDRASSYGYTF. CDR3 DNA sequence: TGTGCCAGCAGCTGGGGAGACAGGGCTTCAAGCTATGGCTACACCTTC.

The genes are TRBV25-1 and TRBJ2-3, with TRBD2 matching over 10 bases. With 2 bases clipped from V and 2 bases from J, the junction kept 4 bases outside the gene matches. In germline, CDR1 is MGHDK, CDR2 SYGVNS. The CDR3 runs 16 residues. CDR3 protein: CASSEPTSGATDTQYF. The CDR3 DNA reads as TGTGCCAGCAGTGAACCCACTAGCGGGGCCACAGATACGCAGTATTTT. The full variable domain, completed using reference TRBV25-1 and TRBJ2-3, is EADIYQTPRYLVIGTGKKITLECSQTMGHDKMYWYQQDPGMELHLIHYSYGVNSTEKGDLSSESTVSRIRTEHFPLTLESARPSHTSQYLCASSEPTSGATDTQYFGPGTRLTVL.

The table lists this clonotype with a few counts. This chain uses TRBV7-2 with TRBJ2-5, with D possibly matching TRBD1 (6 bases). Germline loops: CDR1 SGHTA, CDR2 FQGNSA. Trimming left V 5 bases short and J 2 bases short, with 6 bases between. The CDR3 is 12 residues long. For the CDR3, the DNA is TGTGCCAGCAGCGGACAGCAAGAGACCCAGTACTTC. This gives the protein CASSGQQETQYF.

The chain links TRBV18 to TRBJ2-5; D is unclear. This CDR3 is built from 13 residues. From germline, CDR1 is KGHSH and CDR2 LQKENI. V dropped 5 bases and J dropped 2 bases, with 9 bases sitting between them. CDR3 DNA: TGTGCCAGCTCAAAGGCAGCTCAAGAGACCCAGTACTTC. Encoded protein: CASSKAAQETQYF.

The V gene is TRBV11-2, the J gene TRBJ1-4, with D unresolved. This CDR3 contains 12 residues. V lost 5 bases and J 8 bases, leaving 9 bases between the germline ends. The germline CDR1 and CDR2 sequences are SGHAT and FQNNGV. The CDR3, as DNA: TGTGCCAGCAGCCCGTATTTGGAAAAACTGTTTTTT. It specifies CASSPYLEKLFF.

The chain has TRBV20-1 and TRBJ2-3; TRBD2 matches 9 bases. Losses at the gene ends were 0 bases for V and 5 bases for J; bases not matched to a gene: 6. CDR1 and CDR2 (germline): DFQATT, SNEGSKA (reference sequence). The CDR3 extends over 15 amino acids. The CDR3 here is CSARDSGSDRDTQYF. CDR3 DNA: TGCAGTGCTAGAGATAGCGGGAGCGACCGAGATACGCAGTATTTT.

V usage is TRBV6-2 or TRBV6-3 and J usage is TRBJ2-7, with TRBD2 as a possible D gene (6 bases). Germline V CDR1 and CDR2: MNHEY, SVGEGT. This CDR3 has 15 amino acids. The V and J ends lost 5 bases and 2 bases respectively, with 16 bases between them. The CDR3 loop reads CASSQQGTFTYEQYF. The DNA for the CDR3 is TGTGCCAGCAGTCAACAAGGGACTTTCACCTACGAGCAGTACTTC.

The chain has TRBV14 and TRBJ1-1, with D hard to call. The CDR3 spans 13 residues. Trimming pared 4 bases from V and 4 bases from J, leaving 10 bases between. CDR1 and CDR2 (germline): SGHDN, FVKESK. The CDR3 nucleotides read TGTGCCAGCAGCCTAATATGGACCACTGAAGCTTTCTTT. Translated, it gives CASSLIWTTEAFF.

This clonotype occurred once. CDR3: CASSRTASSYNEQFF. The CDR3 DNA follows: TGTGCCAGCAGCCGGACAGCTAGCTCCTACAATGAGCAGTTCTTC. The chain combines TRBV11-2 with TRBJ2-1, with D perhaps TRBD1 (6 bases). The V gene's germline CDR1 is SGHAT and CDR2 FQNNGV. With 5 bases removed from V and 0 bases from J, the gap between germline ends came to 11 bases. The CDR3 spans 15 residues.